Listed here are 9 T cell receptor beta chains from one sample, sequenced in a study of response to subunit inactivated influenza vaccine (dated 2018 in TCRdb). The library was produced with RT-PCR. Reads for this sample came from an Illumina HiSeq 2500. TCRdb reanalyzed the raw reads on its own, using fastp at Q25 for trimming and MiXCR for clone calling, and kept in-frame beta chains. For every CDR3 protein sequence, its rows merge into one entry that carries the most common genes and DNA. The sample yields hundreds of thousands of distinct CDR3 sequences; 15% to 17% were counted once. The ten most abundant clones make up about 9.9% of the sample. The sequencing here drew on PBMCs from blood, taken 12 days after vaccination. The receptors shown here come from a man in his fifties who received an inactivated influenza vaccine. Donor details come from another sample of the same person, matched by shared clones.

V gene TRBV6-5 combines with J gene TRBJ2-1; possibly TRBD1 or TRBD2 for D (6 bases each). Germline V lookup: CDR1 MNHEY, CDR2 SVGAGI. Deletions cut 7 bases from V and 6 bases from J, with 7 bases between. The CDR3 is 11 residues long. DNA for the CDR3: TGTGCCAGCAAGGGGGGCAATGAGCAGTTCTTC. This sequence encodes CASKGGNEQFF.

The sample holds many counts of this clonotype. The chain recombines TRBV3-1 with TRBJ2-5; D is undetermined. The CDR3 is 12 residues long. Germline assignment: CDR1 LGHDT and CDR2 YNNKEL (reference sequence). Trimming took off 2 bases at V and 5 bases at J, with 6 bases between the two ends. The CDR3 bases are TGTGCCAGCAGCCAAAGGGTGGAGACCCAGTACTTC. It codes for CASSQRVETQYF.

V and J are TRBV10-3 and TRBJ2-5; TRBD2 is a possible D gene (6 bases). The CDR3 is 16 residues long. The germline V gene has CDR1 ENHRY and CDR2 SYGVKD. The V end lost 4 bases, the J end lost 1 base, and 16 bases lay between the germline ends. CDR3 nucleotides: TGTGCCATCAGTGGAACGGAGGGAGGTATCCAAGAGACCCAGTACTTC. It codes for CAISGTEGGIQETQYF.

This clonotype was recorded a few times. V and J are TRBV15 and TRBJ2-7; D may be TRBD2 (5 bases). V lost 4 bases to trimming and J lost 3 bases, with 10 bases between them. The CDR3 has 13 residues. Germline values: CDR1 LNHNV, CDR2 YYDKDF (reference sequence). The CDR3 reads CATSTGEIYEQYF. For the CDR3, the DNA is TGTGCCACCAGCACCGGGGAAATCTACGAGCAGTACTTC.

This clonotype was counted a few times. J is TRBJ2-1 and V is TRBV6-1, with D unresolved. Germline V gives CDR1 MNHNS, CDR2 SASEGT. The CDR3 has 14 amino acids. Trimming removed 6 bases from V and 7 bases from J, with 16 bases in between. DNA of the CDR3: TGTGCCAGCAGCCCCGTACGGGCGCGGAATGAGCAGTTCTTC. This encodes CASSPVRARNEQFF.

In its sample, this clonotype was seen a few times. This chain joins TRBV28 and TRBJ2-3; D remains unclear. V lost 6 bases to trimming and J lost 0 bases, with 22 bases between them. The CDR3 length is 18 residues. From germline, CDR1 is MDHEN and CDR2 SYDVKM. The CDR3 nucleotides are TGTGCCAGCAGCTTCCTTCTTGGAGCGAAAGAGAGCACAGATACGCAGTATTTT. This encodes CASSFLLGAKESTDTQYF.

The V gene is TRBV6-5, the J gene TRBJ1-1; D unresolved. The V gene's germline CDR1 is MNHEY and CDR2 SVGAGI. The CDR3 consists of 15 residues. The V end was cut by 2 bases, the J end by 3 bases, with 13 bases between. The CDR3 reads CASSYSSWGYTEAFF. The CDR3 nucleotides read TGTGCCAGCAGTTACAGTAGTTGGGGTTACACTGAAGCTTTCTTT.

Many counts were recorded for this clonotype. V usage is TRBV4-3 and J usage is TRBJ2-7; D is unclear. In germline, CDR1 is LGHNA, CDR2 YSLEER. The CDR3 has 17 amino acids. V lost 0 bases, J lost 0 bases, and 15 bases lay in between. CDR3 nucleotide sequence: TGCGCCAGCAGCCAAGATTTCTCCAGGTCGAGCTCCTACGAGCAGTACTTC. It codes for CASSQDFSRSSSYEQYF.

The chain employs TRBV4-1 and TRBJ2-4; tentative D call: TRBD1 (6 bases). The CDR3 is 17 residues long. Trimming took off 0 bases at V and 4 bases at J, with 16 bases between the two ends. The germline V gene has CDR1 MGHRA and CDR2 YSYEKL. In nucleotides, the CDR3 is TGCGCCAGCAGCCAAGATGTCCAGGGGTTGAGAAAAAACATTCAGTACTTC. This codes for CASSQDVQGLRKNIQYF.